Listed below are T cell receptor beta chains from one sample, sequenced in a study of response to subunit inactivated influenza vaccine. MiXCR, run by TCRdb on the RT-PCR reads, gives a single entry per CDR3 protein. The sample has under 550,000 distinct CDR3 sequences; 6.5% to 8% are singletons. The material sequenced was PBMCs from blood, taken around 25 months after vaccination. All receptors derive from a man between 45 and 75 years old who received an inactivated influenza vaccine. Both conserved end residues are part of each CDR3. Each record gives: V gene, J gene, CDR3 protein.

v_gene: TRBV10-3
j_gene: TRBJ2-5
CDR3aa: CAISDGRAKETQYF

v_gene: TRBV24-1
j_gene: TRBJ2-5
CDR3aa: CATSDFPAIETQYF

v_gene: TRBV30
j_gene: TRBJ1-4
CDR3aa: CAWSRTGTGATNEKLFF

v_gene: TRBV12-3/TRBV12-4
j_gene: TRBJ1-1
CDR3aa: CASNLVGQPRTEAFF

v_gene: TRBV11-2
j_gene: TRBJ2-7
CDR3aa: CASSLDSGPYEQYF

v_gene: TRBV20-1
j_gene: TRBJ1-2
CDR3aa: CSPIDHANYGYTF

v_gene: TRBV20-1
j_gene: TRBJ2-1
CDR3aa: CSARDMAAKYNEQFF

v_gene: TRBV5-1
j_gene: TRBJ1-2
CDR3aa: CASGDGTGGGYTF

v_gene: TRBV12-3/TRBV12-4
j_gene: TRBJ1-2
CDR3aa: CASSLGEGFRNGYTF

v_gene: TRBV6-6
j_gene: TRBJ2-1
CDR3aa: CASTTGFNEQFF

v_gene: TRBV5-1
j_gene: TRBJ2-4
CDR3aa: CASSLEGNRNIQYF

v_gene: TRBV7-9
j_gene: TRBJ2-5
CDR3aa: CASSLVTSDQETQYF

v_gene: TRBV11-2
j_gene: TRBJ2-2
CDR3aa: CASITNLGLLGTGELFF

v_gene: TRBV20-1
j_gene: TRBJ1-4
CDR3aa: CSASVPGTGSEKLFF

v_gene: TRBV29-1
j_gene: TRBJ2-1
CDR3aa: CSASAGGLGDEQFF

v_gene: TRBV7-8
j_gene: TRBJ2-5
CDR3aa: CASSFRDRGETQYF

v_gene: TRBV5-1
j_gene: TRBJ2-7
CDR3aa: CASSLGQGNPYEQYF

v_gene: TRBV20-1
j_gene: TRBJ2-5
CDR3aa: CSASGTSGGAETQYF

v_gene: TRBV25-1
j_gene: TRBJ2-7
CDR3aa: CASSVGTEQYF

v_gene: TRBV7-9
j_gene: TRBJ2-1
CDR3aa: CASSLARAGWEQFF

v_gene: TRBV20-1
j_gene: TRBJ2-7
CDR3aa: CSARGGTYEQYF

v_gene: TRBV7-2
j_gene: TRBJ2-4
CDR3aa: CASSLGDSKNIQYF

v_gene: TRBV5-1
j_gene: TRBJ2-1
CDR3aa: CASSPGGLGENNEQFF

v_gene: TRBV6-2/TRBV6-3
j_gene: TRBJ2-1
CDR3aa: CASSYSRGGASYNEQFF

v_gene: TRBV28
j_gene: TRBJ2-7
CDR3aa: CASSLGPFRGQTYEQYF

v_gene: TRBV20-1
j_gene: TRBJ2-7
CDR3aa: CSVTPAGGHEQYF

v_gene: TRBV7-9
j_gene: TRBJ2-4
CDR3aa: CASSDIPEGREENIQYF

v_gene: TRBV15
j_gene: TRBJ2-3
CDR3aa: CASRSRTGGAGTDTQYF

v_gene: TRBV5-1
j_gene: TRBJ2-5
CDR3aa: CASSTQPQETQYF

v_gene: TRBV5-1
j_gene: TRBJ2-3
CDR3aa: CASSLDIAGGTDTQYF

v_gene: TRBV9
j_gene: TRBJ2-2
CDR3aa: CASSGPGGGRSGELFF

v_gene: TRBV7-3
j_gene: TRBJ2-7
CDR3aa: CASSPGREREQYF

v_gene: TRBV15
j_gene: TRBJ1-5
CDR3aa: CATSSLKTGRRNQPQHF

v_gene: TRBV11-2
j_gene: TRBJ2-1
CDR3aa: CASSWASGVYNEQFF

v_gene: TRBV5-1
j_gene: TRBJ2-3
CDR3aa: CASSLWDSTTDTQYF

v_gene: TRBV7-9
j_gene: TRBJ1-2
CDR3aa: CASSLASGDPSNYGYTF

v_gene: TRBV6-2/TRBV6-3
j_gene: TRBJ2-3
CDR3aa: CASSLHTPGGDTQYF

v_gene: TRBV6-6
j_gene: TRBJ1-6
CDR3aa: CASSHGGSPLHF

v_gene: TRBV6-1
j_gene: TRBJ1-4
CDR3aa: CASTPRARNEKLFF

v_gene: TRBV4-3
j_gene: TRBJ2-3
CDR3aa: CASSQSWRTDTQYF

v_gene: TRBV5-6
j_gene: TRBJ2-3
CDR3aa: CASSLVGLAESSTDTQYF

v_gene: TRBV12-3/TRBV12-4
j_gene: TRBJ2-4
CDR3aa: CASSWGTAAKNIQYF

v_gene: TRBV20-1
j_gene: TRBJ2-1
CDR3aa: CSAFSSGIENEQFF

v_gene: TRBV20-1
j_gene: TRBJ1-2
CDR3aa: CSAREINYGYTF

v_gene: TRBV7-9
j_gene: TRBJ2-7
CDR3aa: CASSLVSRKGSYEQYF

v_gene: TRBV20-1
j_gene: TRBJ1-2
CDR3aa: CSAREISGADYGYTF

v_gene: TRBV6-5
j_gene: TRBJ2-1
CDR3aa: CASSYDEMSREQFF

v_gene: TRBV7-2
j_gene: TRBJ1-3
CDR3aa: CASSMTGLTTIYF

v_gene: TRBV11-2
j_gene: TRBJ2-5
CDR3aa: CASSLLAGVRETQYF

v_gene: TRBV5-1
j_gene: TRBJ2-3
CDR3aa: CASSFGGGTDTQYF

v_gene: TRBV12-3/TRBV12-4
j_gene: TRBJ2-3
CDR3aa: CASSYERERDTQYF

v_gene: TRBV7-8
j_gene: TRBJ2-1
CDR3aa: CASSLARQNNEQFF

v_gene: TRBV28
j_gene: TRBJ2-7
CDR3aa: CASTPRRGTPDYEQYF

v_gene: TRBV20-1
j_gene: TRBJ1-2
CDR3aa: CSARDPQAYGYTF

v_gene: TRBV9
j_gene: TRBJ2-2
CDR3aa: CASSVTSGMTGELFF